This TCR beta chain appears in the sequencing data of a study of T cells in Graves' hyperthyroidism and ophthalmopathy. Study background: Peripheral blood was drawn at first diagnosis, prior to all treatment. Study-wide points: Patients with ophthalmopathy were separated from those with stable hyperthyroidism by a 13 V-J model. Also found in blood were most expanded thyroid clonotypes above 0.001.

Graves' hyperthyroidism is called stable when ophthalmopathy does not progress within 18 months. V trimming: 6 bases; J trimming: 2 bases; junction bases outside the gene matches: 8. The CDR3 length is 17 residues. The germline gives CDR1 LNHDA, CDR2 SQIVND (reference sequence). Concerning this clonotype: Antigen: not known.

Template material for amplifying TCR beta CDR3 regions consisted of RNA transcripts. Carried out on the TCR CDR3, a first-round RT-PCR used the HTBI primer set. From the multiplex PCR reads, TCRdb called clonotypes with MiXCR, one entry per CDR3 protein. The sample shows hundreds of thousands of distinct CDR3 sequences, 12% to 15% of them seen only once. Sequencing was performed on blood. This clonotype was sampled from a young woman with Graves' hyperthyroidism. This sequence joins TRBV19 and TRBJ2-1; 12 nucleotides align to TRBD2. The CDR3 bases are TGTGCCAGTAGCCCCGGGGCTAGCGGGAGGGCCTACAATGAGCAGTTCTTC. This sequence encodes CASSPGASGRAYNEQFF.